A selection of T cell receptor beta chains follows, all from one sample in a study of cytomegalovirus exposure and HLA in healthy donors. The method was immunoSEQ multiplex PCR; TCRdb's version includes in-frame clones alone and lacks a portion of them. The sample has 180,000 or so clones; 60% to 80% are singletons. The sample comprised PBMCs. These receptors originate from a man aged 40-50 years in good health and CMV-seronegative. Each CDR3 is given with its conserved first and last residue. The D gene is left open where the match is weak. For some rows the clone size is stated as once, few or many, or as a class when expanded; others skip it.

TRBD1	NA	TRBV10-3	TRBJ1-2	TGTGCCATCAGTGCGCCGGACAGGGGAGGCTATGGCTACACCTTC	CAISAPDRGGYGYTF
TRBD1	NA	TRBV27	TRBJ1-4	TGTGCCAGCAGGGGACAGAAGAATGAAAAACTGTTTTTT	CASRGQKNEKLFF
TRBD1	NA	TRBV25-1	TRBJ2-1	TGTGCCAGCAGTGAATACGGGACAGGGGTCAATGAGCAGTTCTTC	CASSEYGTGVNEQFF
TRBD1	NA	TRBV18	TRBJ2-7	TGTGCCAGCTCACTAAATCCCGGGACAGACTACGAGCAGTACTTC	CASSLNPGTDYEQYF
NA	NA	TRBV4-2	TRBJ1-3	TGTGCCAGCAGCCAAGACAGGGCTGGAAACACCATATATTTT	CASSQDRAGNTIYF
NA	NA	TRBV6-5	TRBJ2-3	TGTGCCAGCAGTTACTCGTTCCAAGATACGCAGTATTTT	CASSYSFQDTQYF
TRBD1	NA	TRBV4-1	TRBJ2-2	TGCGCCAGCAGCCAAGCGACAGGGGCGAACACCGGGGAGCTGTTTTTT	CASSQATGANTGELFF
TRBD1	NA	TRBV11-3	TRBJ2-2	TGTGCCAGCAGGCGCACAGGGGTGGCCGGGGAGCTGTTTTTT	CASRRTGVAGELFF
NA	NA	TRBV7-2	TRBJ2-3	TGTGCCAGCAGCTTCGATGGGAGCCCTTCCACAGATACGCAGTATTTT	CASSFDGSPSTDTQYF
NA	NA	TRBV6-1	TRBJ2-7	TGTGCCAGCGTTTACACGAGGTCGGCTGAGCAGTACTTC	CASVYTRSAEQYF
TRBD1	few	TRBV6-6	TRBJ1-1	TGTGCCAGCACCCTAGTTGACAGGGACACTGAAGCTTTCTTT	CASTLVDRDTEAFF
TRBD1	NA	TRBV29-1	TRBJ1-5	TGCAGCGTTCGACAGGGTGGAGATGGGAGCAATCAGCCCCAGCATTTT	CSVRQGGDGSNQPQHF
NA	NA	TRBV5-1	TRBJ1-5	TGCGCCAGCAGCTTGGATGGAGATAGCAATCAGCCCCAGCATTTT	CASSLDGDSNQPQHF
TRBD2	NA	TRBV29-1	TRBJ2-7	TGCAGCGTGGAAGGCGAGCGGGAGGGCTACGAGCAGTACTTC	CSVEGEREGYEQYF
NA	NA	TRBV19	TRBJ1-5	TGTGCCAGTGGACAGCGCAATCAGCCCCAGCATTTT	CASGQRNQPQHF
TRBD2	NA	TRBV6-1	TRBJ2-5	TGTGCCAGCAGTGTTGAACTAGCGGTGGGGGAGACCCAGTACTTC	CASSVELAVGETQYF
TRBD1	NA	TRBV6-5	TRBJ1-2	TGTGCCAGCAGTTACTCCGGGACAGGGGGTCGGGGCTACACCTTC	CASSYSGTGGRGYTF
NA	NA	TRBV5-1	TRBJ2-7	TGCGCCAGCAGCTGGGCCCAGGGATCCTACGAGCAGTACTTC	CASSWAQGSYEQYF
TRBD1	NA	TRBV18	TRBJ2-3	TGTGCCAGCTCACCACTTTGGACAGGGGGAACAGATACGCAGTATTTT	CASSPLWTGGTDTQYF
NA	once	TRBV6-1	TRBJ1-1	TGTGCCAGCAGTGAGAGGCCGGGGGCTTTCTTT	CASSERPGAFF
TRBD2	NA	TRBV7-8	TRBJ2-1	TGTGCCAGCAGCTTAGTAGCGGGAAGTTACAATGAGCAGTTCTTC	CASSLVAGSYNEQFF
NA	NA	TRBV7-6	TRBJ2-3	TGTGCCAGCAGCTTAAGACCAGGGGAGCAGTATTTT	CASSLRPGEQYF
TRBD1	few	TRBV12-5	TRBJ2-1	TGTGCTAGTGGCACCGGACAAAAGACAGGGGGCTCCTACAATGAGCAGTTCTTC	CASGTGQKTGGSYNEQFF
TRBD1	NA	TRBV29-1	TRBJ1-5	TGCAGCCCGGTCGAGACAGGGGGCAAATATAGCAATCAGCCCCAGCATTTT	CSPVETGGKYSNQPQHF
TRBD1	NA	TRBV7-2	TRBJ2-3	TGTGCCAGCAGCGCCCGGGGACAGGGAGTCAGGGATACGCAGTATTTT	CASSARGQGVRDTQYF
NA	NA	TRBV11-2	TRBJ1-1	TGTGCCAGCAGCTGGGGTAGGGGAGGCACTGAAGCTTTCTTT	CASSWGRGGTEAFF
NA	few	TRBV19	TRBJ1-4	TGTGCCAGTAGTTTACAGGGATCTAATGAAAAACTGTTTTTT	CASSLQGSNEKLFF
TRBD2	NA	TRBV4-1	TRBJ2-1	TGCGCCAGCAGCCAAGATCGGACTAGCGGGGGGGCAAATGAGCAGTTCTTC	CASSQDRTSGGANEQFF
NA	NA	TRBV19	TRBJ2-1	TGTGCCAGTAGCCGTACAGGGACGGCTAACAATGAGCAGTTCTTC	CASSRTGTANNEQFF
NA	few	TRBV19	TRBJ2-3	TGTGCCAGTAGTAGCCAGCGCCGAAGCACAGATACGCAGTATTTT	CASSSQRRSTDTQYF
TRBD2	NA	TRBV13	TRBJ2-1	TGTGCCAGCAGCCCAAGGGGACAGGGGACTAGCGGGAGTTCCTACAATGAGCAGTTCTTC	CASSPRGQGTSGSSYNEQFF
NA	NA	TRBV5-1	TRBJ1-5	TGCGCCAGCAGCTTGACCGGGGTGGAACGGGGCAATCAGCCCCAGCATTTT	CASSLTGVERGNQPQHF
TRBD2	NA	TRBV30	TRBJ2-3	TGTGCCTGGAGTGTAATACGGGGGGGTCCAGATACGCAGTATTTT	CAWSVIRGGPDTQYF
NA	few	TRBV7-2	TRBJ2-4	TGTGCCAGCAGGGCAGGGCTCGCCAAAAACATTCAGTACTTC	CASRAGLAKNIQYF
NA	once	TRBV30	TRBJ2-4	TGTGCCTGGAGGAACGGGAACCTAGCCAAAAACATTCAGTACTTC	CAWRNGNLAKNIQYF
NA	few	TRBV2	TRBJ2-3	TGTGCCAGCAGTTTTTATGATACGCAGTATTTT	CASSFYDTQYF
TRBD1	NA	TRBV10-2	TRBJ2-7	TGCGCCACCCTACGTCGAGGGACAGGGGCCTTCTACGAGCAGTACTTC	CATLRRGTGAFYEQYF
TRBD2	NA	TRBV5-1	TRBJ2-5	TGCGCCAGCAGCTTGGAACTAGCGGGGTACCAAGAGACCCAGTACTTC	CASSLELAGYQETQYF
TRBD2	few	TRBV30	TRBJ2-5	TGTGCCTGGAGTCTAACTAGCGGGACGTACCAAGAGACCCAGTACTTC	CAWSLTSGTYQETQYF
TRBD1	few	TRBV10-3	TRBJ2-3	TGTGCCATCAGTCCGGGACAGGACACAGATACGCAGTATTTT	CAISPGQDTDTQYF
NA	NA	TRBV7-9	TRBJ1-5	TGTGCCAGCAGCTTAGCCATGGAGGGTCAGCCCCAGCATTTT	CASSLAMEGQPQHF
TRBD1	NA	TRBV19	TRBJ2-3	TGTGCCAGTAGATCGGGAGGACAGGGGAAACCTTACTCAGATACGCAGTATTTT	CASRSGGQGKPYSDTQYF